The 10 T cell receptor beta chains given below trace back to one sample, sequenced in a study of T cells after yellow fever vaccination. Using its own MiXCR run on the 5' RACE reads, TCRdb lists one record per CDR3 protein. The data contain over 15,000 distinct CDR3 sequences, just over 4% of them seen just once; the ten biggest clones take up less than 0.45%. The specimen comprised PBMCs, either bulk or a sorted T-cell subset (CD4+, CD8+, memory, or dextramer-sorted; not recorded which), sampled 15 days after the yellow fever booster vaccination. Receptors were obtained from a man aged 25-45 years who received the YFV17D yellow fever vaccine.

This clonotype was picked up many times. The V gene is TRBV28, the J gene TRBJ2-1; 7 positions agree with TRBD1. The CDR3 loop spans 14 amino acids. Germline CDR1 reads MDHEN; CDR2 reads SYDVKM. The junction had 14 bases not matched to a gene; V was cut back by 5 bases and J by 13 bases. The chain's CDR3 is CASSAVLEGARQFF. CDR3 nucleotides: TGTGCCAGCAGTGCAGTCCTCGAGGGGGCAAGACAGTTCTTC.

This clonotype was counted at least ten times. The gene calls are TRBV9 and TRBJ2-7, with TRBD2 identical over 10 bases. Germline V gene lookup returns CDR1 SGDLS and CDR2 YYNGEE. This CDR3 comprises 14 residues. J gave up 3 bases and V 3 bases, and 3 bases lay outside the gene matches. The CDR3 DNA reads as TGTGCCAGCAGCGCCGGGACTAGCGACTACGAGCAGTACTTC. Protein sequence: CASSAGTSDYEQYF.

This clonotype was counted ten times or more. V is TRBV27 and J is TRBJ2-2, with D possibly TRBD2 on 5 matching bases. V lost 2 bases and J 4 bases, leaving 11 bases between the germline ends. The CDR3 has 15 amino acids. The V gene's germline CDR1 is MNHEY and CDR2 SMNVEV (reference sequence). The CDR3 protein is CASSLRGAITGELFF. CDR3 sequence (DNA): TGTGCCAGCAGTTTACGGGGAGCAATCACCGGGGAGCTGTTTTTT.

In this sample, this clonotype turned up many times. V usage is TRBV15 and J usage is TRBJ2-5; 12 nucleotides line up with TRBD1. The CDR3 is 17 amino acids. Germline CDR1 LNHNV, CDR2 YYDKDF (reference sequence). The V gene end was trimmed by 6 bases and the J gene end by 5 bases; junction bases not matched to a gene: 13. In DNA, the CDR3 is TGTGCCACCAGAGGCGGGACAGGGGGCGTCCGAGTGGAGACCCAGTACTTC. It yields the protein CATRGGTGGVRVETQYF.

This clonotype was observed at least ten times. J is TRBJ2-1 and V is TRBV20-1, with D unresolved. CDR3 size: 15 residues. The V gene lost 3 bases and the J gene lost 5 bases, with 17 bases spanning the gap. Germline assignment: CDR1 DFQATT and CDR2 SNEGSKA (reference sequence). The CDR3 sequence is CSARGISPLDNEQFF. In DNA, the CDR3 is TGCAGTGCTAGGGGGATCTCCCCCCTAGACAATGAGCAGTTCTTC.

This clonotype was seen ten or more times. The CDR3 nucleotides read TGTGCCAGCTGCGGGACTAGCAGAAAAGAGACCCAGTACTTC. It codes for CASCGTSRKETQYF. This chain connects TRBV6-2 or TRBV6-3 to TRBJ2-5; 9 nucleotides agree with TRBD2. The CDR3 is 14 amino acids. V lost 8 bases and J lost 3; bases outside the gene matches: 7. CDR1 MNHEY and CDR2 SVGEGT come from the germline V gene.

This clonotype was picked up many times. The J gene is TRBJ2-7, the V gene TRBV27; perhaps D is TRBD1 or TRBD2 (5 bases each). Looked up from germline, CDR1 is MNHEY and CDR2 is SMNVEV (reference sequence). Trimming removed 5 bases from V and 7 bases from J, with 15 bases in between. The CDR3 length is 13 residues. The CDR3 loop reads CASSTRDGTEQYF. DNA for the CDR3: TGTGCCAGCAGTACCCGGGACGGAACAGAGCAGTACTTC.

Ten or more counts support this clonotype. V and J are TRBV27 and TRBJ2-3, with D tentatively TRBD2 (6 bases). The CDR3 loop spans 15 amino acids. The germline V gene has CDR1 MNHEY and CDR2 SMNVEV (reference sequence). Deletions cut 8 bases from V and 0 bases from J, with 15 bases between. CDR3 in amino acids: CASASGRPSTDTQYF. CDR3 in DNA: TGTGCCAGCGCCAGCGGGCGACCTAGCACAGATACGCAGTATTTT.

This clonotype has at least ten counts. The V call is TRBV27, the J call TRBJ1-6; 9 bases map to TRBD1. The CDR3 totals 14 residues. V lost 6 bases, J lost 10 bases, and 7 bases stayed unmatched. Germline values: CDR1 MNHEY, CDR2 SMNVEV (reference sequence). The DNA of the CDR3 is TGTGCCAGCAGGAACAGGGGGCAAGGCTCACCCCTCCACTTT. It codes for CASRNRGQGSPLHF.

This clonotype was detected many times. The V and J genes are TRBV11-2 and TRBJ1-1; perhaps TRBD1 as D (6 bases). The CDR3 runs to 16 residues. V was shortened by 0 bases and J by 7 bases, with 18 bases between the two germline ends. The germline CDR1 and CDR2 sequences are SGHAT and FQNNGV. CDR3 residues: CASSLELIGGIFEAFF. CDR3 nucleotides: TGTGCCAGCAGCTTAGAACTTATAGGGGGAATTTTTGAAGCTTTCTTT.